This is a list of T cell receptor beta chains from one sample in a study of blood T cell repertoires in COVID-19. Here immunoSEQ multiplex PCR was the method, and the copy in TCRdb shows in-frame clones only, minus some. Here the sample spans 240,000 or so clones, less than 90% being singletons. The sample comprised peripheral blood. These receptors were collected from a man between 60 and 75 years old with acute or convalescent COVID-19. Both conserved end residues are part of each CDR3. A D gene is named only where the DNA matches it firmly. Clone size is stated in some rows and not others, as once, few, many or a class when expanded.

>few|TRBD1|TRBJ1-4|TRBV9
TGTGCCAGCAGAGCAGGGGGCGCGGGGGCTAATGAAAAACTGTTTTTT
CASRAGGAGANEKLFF
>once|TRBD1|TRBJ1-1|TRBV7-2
TGTGCCAGCAGCTTAGGGGTGGGACAGGTCGCCGAAGCTTTCTTT
CASSLGVGQVAEAFF
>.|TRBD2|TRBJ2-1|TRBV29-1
TGCAGCGTTCCCGGGGCTAGCGGGAGGGTAGGGGAGCAGTTCTTC
CSVPGASGRVGEQFF
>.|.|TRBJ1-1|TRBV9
TGTGCCAGCAGCGGACTATTGAACACTGAAGCTTTCTTT
CASSGLLNTEAFF
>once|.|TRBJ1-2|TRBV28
TGTGCCAGCAGTTTATTACCAGGGCGGGGGTACTATGGCTACACCTTC
CASSLLPGRGYYGYTF
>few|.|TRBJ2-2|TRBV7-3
TGTGCCAGCAGCTTAATTAGTGGGGAGCTGTTTTTT
CASSLISGELFF
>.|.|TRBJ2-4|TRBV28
TGTGCCAGCAGTCAACTAGCCAAAAACATTCAGTACTTC
CASSQLAKNIQYF
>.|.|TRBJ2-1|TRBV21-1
TGTGCCAGCAGCAAAGAAAAAGGGGCACGACTAGCGACAGAGAATGAGCAGTTCTTC
CASSKEKGARLATENEQFF
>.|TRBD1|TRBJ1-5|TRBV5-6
TGTGCCAGCAGCTCGCGGACAGGGTTGGGTCAGCCCCAGCATTTT
CASSSRTGLGQPQHF
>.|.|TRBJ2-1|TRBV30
TGTGCCTGGACCGGCGGAAACTACAATGAGCAGTTCTTC
CAWTGGNYNEQFF
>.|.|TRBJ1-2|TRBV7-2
TGTGCCAGCAGCTTAAGGGGCCAACCTTTCCCTGGAGGCTACACCTTC
CASSLRGQPFPGGYTF
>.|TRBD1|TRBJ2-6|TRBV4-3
TGCGCCAGCAGCCAGCAAGGACAGGGGGCGACCCCCTCTAGGGCCAACGTCCTGACTTTC
CASSQQGQGATPSRANVLTF
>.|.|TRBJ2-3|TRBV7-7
TGTGCTAGCAGCTTAGATCTCACAGATACGCAGTATTTT
CASSLDLTDTQYF
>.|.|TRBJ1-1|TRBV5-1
TGCGCCAGCAGCTTGCGACTGATGAACACTGAAGCTTTCTTT
CASSLRLMNTEAFF
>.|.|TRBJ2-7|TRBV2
TGTGCCAGCAGTGTGGGCAGGATCTACGAGCAGTACTTC
CASSVGRIYEQYF
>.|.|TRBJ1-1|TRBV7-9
TGTGCCAGCACCTTGCTGGGGGCGGACACTGAAGCTTTCTTT
CASTLLGADTEAFF
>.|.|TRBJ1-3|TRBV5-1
TGCGCCAGCAGCTCCCAACAGGGTGGAGTTGGTGGAAACACCATATATTTT
CASSSQQGGVGGNTIYF
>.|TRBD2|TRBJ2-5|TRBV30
TGTGCCTGGAGCCAAAGCGGGGACTACGGGGAGACCCAGTACTTC
CAWSQSGDYGETQYF
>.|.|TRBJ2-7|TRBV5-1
TGCGCCAGCAGCTTCTCAGGGGCCCCCTACGAGCAGTACTTC
CASSFSGAPYEQYF
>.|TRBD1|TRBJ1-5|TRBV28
TGTGCCAGCAGCGTGGGACAGGGGGAGCATTTT
CASSVGQGEHF
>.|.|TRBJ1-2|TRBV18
TGTGCCAGCTCACCTGAAGTAGGGGCCCTTTCGGACTATGGCTACACCTTC
CASSPEVGALSDYGYTF
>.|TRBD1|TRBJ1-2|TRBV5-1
TGCGCCAGCAGCCTAACGACAGGGGGCTATGGCTACACCTTC
CASSLTTGGYGYTF
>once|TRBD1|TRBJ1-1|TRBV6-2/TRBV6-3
TGTGCCAGCAGTCCGGACAGGGGGCGTAACACTGAAGCTTTCTTT
CASSPDRGRNTEAFF